This TCR beta chain was observed in a study of blood T cell repertoires in COVID-19. Only in-frame clones appear in the TCRdb table, and some are missing; sequencing was by immunoSEQ multiplex PCR. The sample records roughly 300,000 clones, around 87% being singletons. The receptor was isolated from a woman aged 45 to 65 who had recovered from COVID-19. Material: peripheral blood.

CDR3: CASRDRAITQYF. CDR3 nucleotides: TGTGCCAGCAGGGACAGGGCTATCACGCAGTATTTT. The genes are TRBV6-5 and TRBJ2-3, with TRBD1 matching over 8 bases. The length of the CDR3 is 12 residues. Germline V gene sequence: CDR1 MNHEY, CDR2 SVGAGI. Trimming cost V 6 bases and J 9 bases; bases outside gene matches: 5.